The present TCR beta chain was sequenced within a study of blood T cell repertoires in COVID-19. For the study at large: Acute-phase and convalescent COVID-19 samples originated in the United States, Italy and Spain.

The authors' processing: Amplification with reference gene primers provided the estimates of nucleated cell counts. TCRdb keeps only in-frame clones here, not all; method: immunoSEQ multiplex PCR. For V, J and clone size, that table is used; D and trimming come from the DNA. The sample has roughly 100,000 clones, around 93% seen once. This CDR3 region has 14 residues. Germline V lookup: CDR1 MNHEY, CDR2 SVGAGI. V was cut by 6 bases and J by 6 bases, with 17 bases left in between. Sequenced: peripheral blood. The chain employs TRBV6-5 and TRBJ1-1; maybe TRBD1 (6 bases). This TCR was recovered from a man aged 50 or older with acute or convalescent COVID-19. The CDR3 nucleotides are TGTGCCAGCAGCGGGGGAGGGGGAAGGCCTGAAGCTTTCTTT. Encoded protein: CASSGGGGRPEAFF.